The T cell receptor (beta chain) described here comes from a study of human T cells and chemical hapten exposure. The wider study: In the sensitization step, 2% DPC was placed on 2 cm by 2 cm of upper inner arm skin. From small differences in pooled library volume came most of the variation in per-sample TCR yields. Broader study findings: Among expanded TCRs, significantly more large CDR3 similarity clusters formed than among controls. The count of PT1 expanded TCRs correlated positively with patch test score.

The library labeled individual cDNA molecules by adding unique molecular identifiers to them. One entry per CDR3 protein results from TCRdb running MiXCR on the reads. The top ten hold about 6.4% of the sample, which has about 790 distinct CDR3 sequences, around 56% seen once. The treatment: therapeutic diphenylcyclopropenone sensitization with weekly scalp DPC. This clonotype was seen a handful of times. Its antigen is unknown. Trimming pared 3 bases from V and 1 base from J, leaving 12 bases between. This CDR3 has 15 amino acids. Germline V gene lookup returns CDR1 KGHSH and CDR2 LQKENI. Material: whole blood, obtained before DPC sensitization or 2, 6, or about 24 weeks after (not recorded which). V is TRBV18 and J is TRBJ1-1; no reliable D call. The TCR was taken from an adult with alopecia areata. Some clones in this sample may be carry-over from other donors' samples. This table probably holds off-target reads from a library built for another chain. CDR3 loop: CASSPDGVWNTEAFF. In DNA form, the CDR3 reads TGTGCCAGCTCACCGGATGGGGTCTGGAACACTGAAGCTTTCTTT.